The rows below give T cell receptor beta chains drawn from one sample of a study of T cell responses to AZD1222 COVID-19 vaccine. Produced via immunoSEQ multiplex PCR; TCRdb's table is partial and in-frame only. The sample lists 100,000 to 150,000 clones, about nine tenths occurring once. This material consisted of peripheral blood, taken on day 0 of AZD1222 vaccination. All receptors derive from an adult in good health. The conserved cysteine and the conserved F or W are not part of the CDR3 here. The order of the fields is V gene, J gene, CDR3 protein.

TRBV11-2	TRBJ2-3	ASSLSWGAPQY
TRBV25-1	TRBJ2-7	ASSEYGTYEQY
TRBV27	TRBJ1-2	ASSSSLGGYT
TRBV4-1	TRBJ2-5	ASSQDSPSVTQY
TRBV5-1	TRBJ2-2	ASSPGGGWVGELF
TRBV5-4	TRBJ2-7	ASSLAGSQPYEQY
TRBV27	TRBJ2-7	ASTPSAESPLGQY
TRBV9	TRBJ1-5	ASSGTGDSNQPQH
TRBV6-1	TRBJ1-2	ASSEGGGAGGYT
TRBV7-2	TRBJ2-3	ASSLAGTGGTDTQY
TRBV5-1	TRBJ1-1	ASSWGTRGFGTEAF
TRBV5-4	TRBJ2-3	ASSPLTGNTDTQY
TRBV5-6	TRBJ2-7	ASSGQAKVYEQY
TRBV7-2	TRBJ1-2	ASSFGGRNYGYT
TRBV30	TRBJ2-2	AWSPPPWGPGELF
TRBV5-5	TRBJ2-3	ASSRDRGRDTQY
TRBV4-1	TRBJ1-5	ASSQADMGPGKPQH